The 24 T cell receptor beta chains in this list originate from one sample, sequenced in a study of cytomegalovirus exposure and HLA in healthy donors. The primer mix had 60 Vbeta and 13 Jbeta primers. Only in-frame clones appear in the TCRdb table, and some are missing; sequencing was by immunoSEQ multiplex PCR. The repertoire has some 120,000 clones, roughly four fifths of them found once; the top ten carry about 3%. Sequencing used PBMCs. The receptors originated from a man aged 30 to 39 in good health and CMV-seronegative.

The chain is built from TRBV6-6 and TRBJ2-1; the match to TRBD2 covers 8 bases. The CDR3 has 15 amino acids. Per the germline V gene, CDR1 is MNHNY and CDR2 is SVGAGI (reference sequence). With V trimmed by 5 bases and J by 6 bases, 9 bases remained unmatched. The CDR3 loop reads CASSVLAEQGNEQFF. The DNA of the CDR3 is TGTGCCAGCAGTGTACTAGCGGAACAGGGCAATGAGCAGTTCTTC.

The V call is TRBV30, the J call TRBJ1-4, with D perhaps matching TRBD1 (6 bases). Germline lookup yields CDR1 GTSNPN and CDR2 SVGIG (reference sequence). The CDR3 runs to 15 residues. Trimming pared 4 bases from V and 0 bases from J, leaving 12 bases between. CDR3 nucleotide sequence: TGTGCCTGGAAAGATAGGACAGCAACTAATGAAAAACTGTTTTTT. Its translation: CAWKDRTATNEKLFF.

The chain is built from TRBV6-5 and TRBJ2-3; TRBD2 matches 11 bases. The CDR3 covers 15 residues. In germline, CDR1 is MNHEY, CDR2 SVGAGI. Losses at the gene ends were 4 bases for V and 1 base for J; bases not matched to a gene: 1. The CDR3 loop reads CASSLLAGGTDTQYF. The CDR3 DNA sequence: TGTGCCAGCAGTTTACTAGCGGGGGGCACAGATACGCAGTATTTT.

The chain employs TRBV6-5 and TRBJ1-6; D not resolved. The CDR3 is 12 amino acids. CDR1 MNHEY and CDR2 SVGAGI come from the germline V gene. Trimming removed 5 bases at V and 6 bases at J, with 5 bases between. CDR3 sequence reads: CASSPSNSPLHF. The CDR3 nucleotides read TGTGCCAGCAGTCCCAGTAATTCACCCCTCCACTTT.

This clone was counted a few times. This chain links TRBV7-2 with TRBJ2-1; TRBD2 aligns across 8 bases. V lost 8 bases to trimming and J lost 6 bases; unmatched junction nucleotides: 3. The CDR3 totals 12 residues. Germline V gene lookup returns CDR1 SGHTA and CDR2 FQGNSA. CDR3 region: CASGGRFNEQFF. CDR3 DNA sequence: TGTGCCAGCGGCGGGAGGTTCAATGAGCAGTTCTTC.

The chain's CDR3 is CAQRQSETQYF. CDR3 in DNA: TGTGCCCAGCGACAGTCTGAGACCCAGTACTTC. V and J are TRBV30 and TRBJ2-5; TRBD1 is a possible D gene (5 bases). Between the trimmed V and J ends, which lost 8 bases and 5 bases, there was a span of 12 bases. The CDR3 is 11 residues long. Germline values: CDR1 GTSNPN, CDR2 SVGIG (reference sequence).

CDR3 sequence (DNA): TGTGCCAGCAGTCCAACCGGGACAGGGGGCTACGAGCAGTACTTC. It is translated as CASSPTGTGGYEQYF. The chain recombines TRBV6-6 with TRBJ2-7; 11 bases map to TRBD1. Germline assignment: CDR1 MNHNY and CDR2 SVGAGI (reference sequence). Trimming removed 5 bases from V and 3 bases from J; junction bases left unmatched: 6. The CDR3 length is 15 residues.

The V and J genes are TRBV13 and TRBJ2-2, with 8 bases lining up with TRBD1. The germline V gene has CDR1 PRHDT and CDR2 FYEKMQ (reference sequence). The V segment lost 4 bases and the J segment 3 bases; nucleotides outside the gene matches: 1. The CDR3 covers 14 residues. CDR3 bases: TGTGCCAGCAGCTACAGGGGGTACACCGGGGAGCTGTTTTTT. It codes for CASSYRGYTGELFF.

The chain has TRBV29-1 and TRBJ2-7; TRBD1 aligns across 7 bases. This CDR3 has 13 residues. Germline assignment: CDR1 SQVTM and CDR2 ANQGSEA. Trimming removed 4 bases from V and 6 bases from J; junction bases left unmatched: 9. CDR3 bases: TGCAGCGTTGTAAGGACAGGCGGGCTCGAGCAGTACTTC. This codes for CSVVRTGGLEQYF.

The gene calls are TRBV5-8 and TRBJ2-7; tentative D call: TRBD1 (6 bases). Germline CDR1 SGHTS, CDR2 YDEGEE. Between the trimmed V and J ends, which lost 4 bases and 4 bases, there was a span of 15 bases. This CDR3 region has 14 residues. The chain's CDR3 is CASSRDTELYEQYF. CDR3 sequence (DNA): TGTGCCAGCAGCCGGGACACCGAACTTTACGAGCAGTACTTC.

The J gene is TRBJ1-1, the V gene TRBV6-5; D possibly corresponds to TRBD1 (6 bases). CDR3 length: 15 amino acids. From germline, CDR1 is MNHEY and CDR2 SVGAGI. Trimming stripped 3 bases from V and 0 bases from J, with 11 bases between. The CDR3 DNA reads TGTGCCAGCAGTTATGGTCCAGGGGTGAACACTGAAGCTTTCTTT. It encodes CASSYGPGVNTEAFF.

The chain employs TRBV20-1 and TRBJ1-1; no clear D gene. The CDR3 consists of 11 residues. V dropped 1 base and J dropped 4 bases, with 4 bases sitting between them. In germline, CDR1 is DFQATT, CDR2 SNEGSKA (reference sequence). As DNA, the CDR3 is TGCAGTGCTAGAGGGGCCACTGAAGCTTTCTTT. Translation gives CSARGATEAFF.

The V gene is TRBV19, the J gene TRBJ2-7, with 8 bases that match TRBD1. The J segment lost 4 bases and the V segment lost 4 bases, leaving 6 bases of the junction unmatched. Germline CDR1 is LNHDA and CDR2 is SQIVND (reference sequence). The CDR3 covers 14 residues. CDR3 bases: TGTGCCAGTAGTACACGGACAGGGACGTACGAGCAGTACTTC. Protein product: CASSTRTGTYEQYF.

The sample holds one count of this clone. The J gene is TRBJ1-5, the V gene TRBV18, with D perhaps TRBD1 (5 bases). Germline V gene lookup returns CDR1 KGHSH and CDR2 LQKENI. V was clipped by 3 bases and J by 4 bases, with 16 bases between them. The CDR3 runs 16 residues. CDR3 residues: CASSPPDGGVNQPQHF. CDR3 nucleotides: TGTGCCAGCTCACCCCCGGACGGAGGGGTTAATCAGCCCCAGCATTTT.

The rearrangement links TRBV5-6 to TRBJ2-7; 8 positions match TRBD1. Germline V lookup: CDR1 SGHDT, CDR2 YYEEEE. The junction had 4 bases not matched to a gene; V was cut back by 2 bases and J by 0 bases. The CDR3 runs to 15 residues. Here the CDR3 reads CASSFKDRVSYEQYF. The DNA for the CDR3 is TGTGCCAGCAGCTTTAAGGACAGGGTCTCCTACGAGCAGTACTTC.

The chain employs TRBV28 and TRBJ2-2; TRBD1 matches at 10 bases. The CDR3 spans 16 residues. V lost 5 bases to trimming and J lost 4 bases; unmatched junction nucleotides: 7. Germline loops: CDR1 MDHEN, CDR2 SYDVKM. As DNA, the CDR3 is TGTGCCAGCAGTCGTACGGGACAGGGGATCACCGGGGAGCTGTTTTTT. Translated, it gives CASSRTGQGITGELFF.

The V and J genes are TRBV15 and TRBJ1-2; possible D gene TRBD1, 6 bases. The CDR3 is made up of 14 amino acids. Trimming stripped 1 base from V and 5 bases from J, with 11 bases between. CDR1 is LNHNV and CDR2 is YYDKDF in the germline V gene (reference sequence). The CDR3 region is CATSRGGGAYGYTF. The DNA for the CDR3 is TGTGCCACCAGCAGAGGAGGGGGTGCTTATGGCTACACCTTC.

CDR3 in DNA: TGTGCCAGCAGCGTAGGAGGGACATGGGGCGACTATTCACCCCTCCACTTT. Translation: CASSVGGTWGDYSPLHF. J is TRBJ1-6 and V is TRBV9, with TRBD1 as a possible D gene (6 bases). The CDR3 covers 17 residues. CDR1 and CDR2 (germline): SGDLS, YYNGEE. The V gene lost 0 bases and the J gene lost 8 bases, with 18 bases spanning the gap.

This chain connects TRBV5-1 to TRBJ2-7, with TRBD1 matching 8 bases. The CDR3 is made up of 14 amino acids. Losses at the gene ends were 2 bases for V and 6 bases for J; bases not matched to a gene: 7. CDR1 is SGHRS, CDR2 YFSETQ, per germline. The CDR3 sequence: CASSLAGQGGEQYF. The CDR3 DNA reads TGCGCCAGCAGCTTAGCTGGACAGGGTGGCGAGCAGTACTTC.

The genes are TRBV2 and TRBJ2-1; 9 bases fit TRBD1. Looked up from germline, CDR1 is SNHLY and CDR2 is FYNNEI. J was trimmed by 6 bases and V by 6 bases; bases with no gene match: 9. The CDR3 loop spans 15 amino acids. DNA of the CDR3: TGTGCCAGCAGCAGGGACAGGGAGACGTTCAATGAGCAGTTCTTC. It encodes CASSRDRETFNEQFF. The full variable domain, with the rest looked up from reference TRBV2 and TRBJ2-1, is EPEVTQTPSHQVTQMGQEVILRCVPISNHLYFYWYRQILGQKVEFLVSFYNNEISEKSEIFDDQFSVERPDGSNFTLKIRSTKLEDSAMYFCASSRDRETFNEQFFGPGTRLTVL.

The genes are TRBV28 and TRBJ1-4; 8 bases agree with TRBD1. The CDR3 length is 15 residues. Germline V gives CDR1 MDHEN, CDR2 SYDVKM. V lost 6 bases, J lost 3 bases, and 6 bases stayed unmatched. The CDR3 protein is CASRGDRGANEKLFF. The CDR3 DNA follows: TGTGCCAGCAGGGGAGACAGGGGAGCTAATGAAAAACTGTTTTTT.

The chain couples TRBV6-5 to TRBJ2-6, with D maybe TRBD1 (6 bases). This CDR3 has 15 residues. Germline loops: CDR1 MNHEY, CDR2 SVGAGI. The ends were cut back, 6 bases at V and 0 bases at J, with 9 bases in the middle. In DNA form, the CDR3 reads TGTGCCAGCAGAGGACAGCACTCTGGGGCCAACGTCCTGACTTTC. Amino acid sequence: CASRGQHSGANVLTF.

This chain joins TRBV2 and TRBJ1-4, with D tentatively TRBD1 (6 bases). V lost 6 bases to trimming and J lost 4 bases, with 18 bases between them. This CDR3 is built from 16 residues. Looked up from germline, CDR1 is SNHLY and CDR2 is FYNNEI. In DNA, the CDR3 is TGTGCCAGCAGAAACACAGGGCTTTCCCTTAATGAAAAACTGTTTTTT. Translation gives CASRNTGLSLNEKLFF.

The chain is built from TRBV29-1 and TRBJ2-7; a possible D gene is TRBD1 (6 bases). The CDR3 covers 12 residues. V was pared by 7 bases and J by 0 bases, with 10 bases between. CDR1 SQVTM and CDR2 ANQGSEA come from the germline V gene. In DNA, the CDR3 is TGCAGCGGGCAACAGGGCTCCTACGAGCAGTACTTC. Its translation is CSGQQGSYEQYF.